The 4 T cell receptor beta chains below all came from one sample that was sequenced in a study of blood T cell repertoires in COVID-19. Only in-frame clones appear in the TCRdb table, and some are missing; sequencing was by immunoSEQ multiplex PCR. The sample lists 150,000 or so clones, about 83% occurring once. The source material was peripheral blood. The origin of the receptors is a human donor in a cohort sampled during active COVID-19.

The V gene is TRBV28, the J gene TRBJ2-5; 7 nucleotides align to TRBD1. Germline loops: CDR1 MDHEN, CDR2 SYDVKM. This CDR3 has 16 amino acids. J was trimmed by 2 bases and V by 6 bases; bases with no gene match: 12. The CDR3 spells CASSPGSGQIQETQYF. In nucleotides, the CDR3 is TGTGCCAGCAGCCCCGGATCGGGACAGATTCAAGAGACCCAGTACTTC.

The chain combines TRBV27 with TRBJ1-6; D not resolved. V was trimmed by 2 bases and J by 10 bases, leaving 9 bases between them. CDR1 and CDR2 (germline): MNHEY, SMNVEV (reference sequence). The CDR3 extends over 13 amino acids. CDR3 loop: CASSLGQASPLHF. DNA for the CDR3: TGTGCCAGCAGTTTAGGGCAGGCCTCACCCCTCCACTTT.

This rearrangement joins TRBV7-9 to TRBJ1-2; D remains unclear. This CDR3 contains 14 residues. Trimming took off 3 bases at V and 3 bases at J, with 11 bases between the two ends. Germline lookup yields CDR1 SEHNR and CDR2 FQNEAQ (reference sequence). The DNA for the CDR3 is TGTGCCAGCAGCTTTGGCAGTAGCCACTATGGCTACACCTTC. Protein: CASSFGSSHYGYTF.

The chain is built from TRBV3-1 (or the pseudogene TRBV3-2) and TRBJ1-3, with TRBD1 matching over 8 bases. J was trimmed by 4 bases and V by 4 bases; bases with no gene match: 3. The CDR3 length is 14 residues. Germline CDR1 reads LGHDT; CDR2 reads YNNKEL (reference sequence). The CDR3 loop reads CASSPGTGGNTIYF. The DNA of the CDR3 is TGTGCCAGCAGCCCCGGGACAGGAGGAAACACCATATATTTT.